This T cell receptor (beta chain) was found in a study of Graves' ophthalmopathy and Graves' hyperthyroidism. CDR3 length: 13 residues. The germline V and J ends were trimmed by 4 bases and 6 bases, with 13 bases remaining between them. Germline V gives CDR1 MGHRA, CDR2 YSYEKL. At least ten counts were recorded for this clonotype. Other autoimmune diseases, uncontrolled infections, pregnancy and lactation each led to patient exclusion. The PBMC fraction was derived from over 9 ml of fresh peripheral blood. RNA transcripts were the template, and TCR beta CDR3 regions were amplified from them. The library came from an HTBI-primed first-round RT-PCR and a second-round multiplex PCR. TCRdb called the multiplex PCR reads again in MiXCR, with one record for every CDR3 protein. The sample holds roughly 500,000 distinct CDR3 sequences, around an eighth seen once.

The sequenced sample consisted of blood. The V gene is TRBV4-1, the J gene TRBJ2-7; D unclear. This receptor was identified in a woman aged 25 to 45 with Graves' ophthalmopathy. CDR3 protein: CASSPSSAPEQYF. The CDR3 DNA sequence: TGCGCCAGCAGCCCATCAAGCGCACCCGAGCAGTACTTC.